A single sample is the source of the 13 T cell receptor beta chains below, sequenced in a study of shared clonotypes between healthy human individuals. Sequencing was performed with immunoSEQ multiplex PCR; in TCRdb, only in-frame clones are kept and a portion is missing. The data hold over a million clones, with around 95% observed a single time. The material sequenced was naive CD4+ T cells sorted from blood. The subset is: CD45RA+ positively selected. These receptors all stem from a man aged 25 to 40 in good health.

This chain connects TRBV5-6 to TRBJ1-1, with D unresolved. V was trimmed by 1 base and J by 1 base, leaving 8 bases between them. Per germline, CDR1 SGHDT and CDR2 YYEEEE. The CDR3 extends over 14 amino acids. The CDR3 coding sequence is TGTGCCAGCAGCTTGTGGGGAGGGAACACTGAAGCTTTCTTT. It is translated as CASSLWGGNTEAFF.

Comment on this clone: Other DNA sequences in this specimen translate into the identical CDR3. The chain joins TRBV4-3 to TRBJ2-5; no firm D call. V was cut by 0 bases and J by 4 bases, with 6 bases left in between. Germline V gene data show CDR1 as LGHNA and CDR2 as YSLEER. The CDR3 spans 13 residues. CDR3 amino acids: CASSQDTRETQYF. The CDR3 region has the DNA TGCGCCAGCAGCCAAGATACCCGAGAGACCCAGTACTTC.

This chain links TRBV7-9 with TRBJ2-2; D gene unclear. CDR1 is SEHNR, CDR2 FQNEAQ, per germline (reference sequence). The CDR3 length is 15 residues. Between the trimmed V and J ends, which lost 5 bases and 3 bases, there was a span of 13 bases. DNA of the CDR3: TGTGCCAGCAGCCCGATTTATTGGGACACCGGGGAGCTGTTTTTT. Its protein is CASSPIYWDTGELFF.

The CDR3 DNA reads as TGTGCCAGCAGTTACGACTCAGACAGGGGACTCTACGAGCAGTACTTC. Residues: CASSYDSDRGLYEQYF. V and J are TRBV6-5 and TRBJ2-7, with 8 positions matching TRBD1. This CDR3 spans 16 amino acids. CDR1 MNHEY and CDR2 SVGAGI come from the germline V gene. V was clipped by 2 bases and J by 3 bases; unmatched bases: 9.

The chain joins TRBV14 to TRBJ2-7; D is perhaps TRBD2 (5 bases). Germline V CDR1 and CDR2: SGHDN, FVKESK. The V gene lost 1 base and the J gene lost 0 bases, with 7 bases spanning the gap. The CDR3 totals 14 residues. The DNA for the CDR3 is TGTGCCAGCAGCCAAGTCCGGGGCTCCTACGAGCAGTACTTC. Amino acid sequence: CASSQVRGSYEQYF.

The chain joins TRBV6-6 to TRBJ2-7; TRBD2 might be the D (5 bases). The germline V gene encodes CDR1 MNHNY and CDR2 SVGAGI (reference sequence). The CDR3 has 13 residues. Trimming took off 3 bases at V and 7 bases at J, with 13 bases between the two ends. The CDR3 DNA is TGTGCCAGCAGTTATCCTCCCCCGGGGGAGCAGTACTTC. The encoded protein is CASSYPPPGEQYF.

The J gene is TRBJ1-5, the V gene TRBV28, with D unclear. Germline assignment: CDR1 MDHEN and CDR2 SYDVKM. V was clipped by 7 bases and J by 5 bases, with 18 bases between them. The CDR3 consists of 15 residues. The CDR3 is CASISPGARHQPQHF. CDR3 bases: TGTGCCAGCATATCCCCGGGAGCCCGCCATCAGCCCCAGCATTTT.

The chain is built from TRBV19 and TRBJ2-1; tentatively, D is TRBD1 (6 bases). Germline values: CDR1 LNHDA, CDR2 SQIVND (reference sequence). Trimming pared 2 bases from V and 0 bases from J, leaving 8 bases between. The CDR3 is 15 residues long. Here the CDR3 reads CASSIQGTSYNEQFF. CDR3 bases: TGTGCCAGTAGTATACAGGGGACCTCCTACAATGAGCAGTTCTTC.

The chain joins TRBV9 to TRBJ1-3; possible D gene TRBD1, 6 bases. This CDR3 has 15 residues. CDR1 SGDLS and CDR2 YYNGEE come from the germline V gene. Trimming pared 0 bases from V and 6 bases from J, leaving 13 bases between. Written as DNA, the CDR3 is TGTGCCAGCAGCGTAGTGGGCTCGGGACAAAACACCATATATTTT. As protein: CASSVVGSGQNTIYF.

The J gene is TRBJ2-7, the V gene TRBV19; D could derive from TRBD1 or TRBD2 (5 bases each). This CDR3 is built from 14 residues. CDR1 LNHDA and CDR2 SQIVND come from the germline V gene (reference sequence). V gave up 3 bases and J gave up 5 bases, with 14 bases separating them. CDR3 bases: TGTGCCAGTAGTATGGGTCAGGGAGTTAACGAGCAGTACTTC. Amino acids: CASSMGQGVNEQYF.

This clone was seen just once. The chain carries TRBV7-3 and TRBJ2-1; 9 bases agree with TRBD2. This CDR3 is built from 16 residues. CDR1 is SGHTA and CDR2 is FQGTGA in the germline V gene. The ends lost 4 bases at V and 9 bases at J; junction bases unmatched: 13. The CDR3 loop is CASSSGPAGGPFEQFF. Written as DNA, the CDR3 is TGTGCCAGCAGCTCGGGGCCGGCGGGAGGGCCTTTTGAGCAGTTCTTC.

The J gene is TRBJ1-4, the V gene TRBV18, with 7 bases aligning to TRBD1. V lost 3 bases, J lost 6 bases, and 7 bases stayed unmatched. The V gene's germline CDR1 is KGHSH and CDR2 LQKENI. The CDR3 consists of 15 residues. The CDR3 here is CASSPPGQRDEKLFF. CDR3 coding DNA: TGTGCCAGCTCACCGCCGGGACAGCGGGATGAAAAACTGTTTTTT.

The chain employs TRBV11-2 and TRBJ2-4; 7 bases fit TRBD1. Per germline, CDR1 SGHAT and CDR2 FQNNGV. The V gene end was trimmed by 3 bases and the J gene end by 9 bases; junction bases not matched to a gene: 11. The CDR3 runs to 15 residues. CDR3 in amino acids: CASSLADRVMVIQYF. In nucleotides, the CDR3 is TGTGCCAGCAGCTTGGCAGACAGGGTTATGGTCATTCAGTACTTC.